This T cell receptor beta chain emerged from a study of beta chain features in type 1 diabetes. Study-level findings and limits: Shorter TCRB CDR3s, moderately but significantly so, marked every one of the four CD4+ subsets in Type 1 diabetes patients. Naive, central memory and Treg TCRB repertoires appeared more alike in patients than in healthy donors.

As for this clone: The antigen is undetermined.

The investigators reverse transcribed all of the isolated RNA, so they sequenced expressed TCRB transcripts. Clones were sequenced by immunoSEQ multiplex PCR, and TCRdb holds only the in-frame ones, with some missing. The sample lists a few hundred thousand clones, roughly 21% occurring once. The CDR3 sequence is 16 residues long. Germline V gives CDR1 MGHDK, CDR2 SYGVNS. V lost 8 bases to trimming and J lost 1 base; unmatched junction nucleotides: 6. Sorting gave populations that all exceeded 95% purity. The chain uses TRBV25-1 and TRBJ1-5; 12 nucleotides align to TRBD1. The sample was naive CD4+ T cells from blood. The sequence derives from a woman in her thirties or forties with type 1 diabetes. DNA for the CDR3: TGTGCCAGCTCCGGGACAGGGGGCGCGAGCAATCAGCCCCAGCATTTT. Protein sequence: CASSGTGGASNQPQHF.